The present entry profiles one T cell receptor (beta chain) with its context. What it binds is not known. The data are from a study of cytomegalovirus exposure and HLA in healthy donors. Study findings and constraints: Associated with HLA alleles at 0.05 false discovery rate in a later analysis were about 17,000 TCR beta sequences. Fewer N-insertions than the approximately 700-donor mean were reportedly shown by an Asian-associated ancestry cluster in a later analysis.

This PCR relied on a set of 60 Vbeta primers and 13 Jbeta primers. The protocol was immunoSEQ multiplex PCR, while the TCRdb copy is restricted to in-frame clones and leaves out a portion. This sample yields some 130,000 clones, of which about 80% are seen a single time; roughly 3% belongs to the top ten. The receptor was derived from a male donor in good health and CMV-seronegative. The sample consisted of PBMCs.

CDR3 amino acids: CASSPRRGGSYNEQFF. DNA of the CDR3: TGTGCCAGCAGCCCCCGGCGGGGGGGGTCCTACAATGAGCAGTTCTTC. The chain combines TRBV4-2 with TRBJ2-1, with TRBD2 matching over 9 bases. CDR1 is LGHNA, CDR2 YNFKEQ, per germline. The CDR3 contains 16 residues. V lost 4 bases and J lost 1; bases outside the gene matches: 5.